The 2 T cell receptor beta chains listed next were all sequenced from one sample in a study of shared clonotypes between healthy human individuals. Generated by immunoSEQ multiplex PCR, the TCRdb table keeps only in-frame clones and is missing some. Among hundreds of thousands of clones listed, 74% were seen once. Sequences were obtained from memory CD4+ T cells sorted from blood. Subset: CD45RA-negative fraction. These receptors were obtained from a woman between 25 and 40 years old in good health.

V gene TRBV15 combines with J gene TRBJ2-5; TRBD2 matches at 13 bases. The trim removed 3 bases at V and 7 bases at J, leaving 5 bases unmatched. This CDR3 is built from 15 residues. Germline V gives CDR1 LNHNV, CDR2 YYDKDF (reference sequence). The CDR3 loop is CATSRGLAGMGTQYF. CDR3 nucleotides: TGTGCCACCAGCAGGGGACTAGCGGGGATGGGGACCCAGTACTTC. Full variable domain (remainder filled in from reference TRBV15 and TRBJ2-5): DAMVIQNPRYQVTQFGKPVTLSCSQTLNHNVMYWYQQKSSQAPKLLFHYYDKDFNNEADTPDNFQSRRPNTSFCFLDIRSPGLGDTAMYLCATSRGLAGMGTQYFGPGTRLLVL.

The V and J genes are TRBV11-2 and TRBJ2-7; the match to TRBD2 covers 12 bases. Germline V lookup: CDR1 SGHAT, CDR2 FQNNGV. The trim removed 5 bases at V and 7 bases at J, leaving 9 bases unmatched. The CDR3 is 15 residues long. CDR3 protein: CASSPNRLAGDEQYF. The CDR3 region has the DNA TGTGCCAGCAGCCCTAATAGACTAGCGGGAGATGAGCAGTACTTC.